The next 32 T cell receptor beta chains were all read from a single sample in a study of regulatory T cells in long-lasting Graves disease. Time point of the sample: newly diagnosed GD, antithyroid drugs for less than 3 months. Researchers made the TCR library from RNA that was extracted from PBMCs. To make TCR beta libraries, researchers used iRepertoire HTBI primers and Arm-PCR of CDR3 regions. TCRdb called the multiplex PCR reads again in MiXCR, with one record for every CDR3 protein. The sample shows over 450,000 distinct CDR3 sequences, 12% of them seen only once. This sample also belongs to another study, concerning T cells in Graves' hyperthyroidism and ophthalmopathy.

The source material was peripheral blood mononuclear cells (PBMCs), sampled at new diagnosis, from a patient treated with antithyroid drugs. The source of these receptors is a woman under 40 with Graves disease.

This clonotype occurred a few times. A read error may produce the germline difference seen at one junction end. This sequence joins TRBV20-1 and TRBJ2-1, with D unclear. The CDR3 totals 14 residues. CDR1 is DFQATT, CDR2 SNEGSKA, per germline (reference sequence). The DNA of the CDR3 is TGCAGTGCAAGAGCGATCTCCGCCTACAATGAGCAGTTCTTC. Amino acids: CSARAISAYNEQFF.

This clonotype was detected many times. The V gene is TRBV30, the J gene TRBJ2-1; D is unresolved. This CDR3 region has 11 residues. Trimming pared 0 bases from V and 10 bases from J, leaving 7 bases between. Germline lookup yields CDR1 GTSNPN and CDR2 SVGIG (reference sequence). The CDR3 loop is CAWSVRREQFF. DNA for the CDR3: TGTGCCTGGAGTGTACGGCGCGAGCAGTTCTTC. Full variable domain (outside the CDR3, taken from reference TRBV30 and TRBJ2-1): SQTIHQWPATLVQPVGSPLSLECTVEGTSNPNLYWYRQAAGRGLQLLFYSVGIGQISSEVPQNLSASRPQDRQFILSSKKLLLSDSGFYLCAWSVRREQFFGPGTRLTVL.

This clonotype was counted many times. The chain recombines TRBV20-1 with TRBJ2-4; D assignment may be TRBD1 or TRBD2 (5 bases each). The CDR3 runs 12 residues. Germline CDR1 DFQATT, CDR2 SNEGSKA (reference sequence). V was trimmed by 5 bases and J by 8 bases, leaving 13 bases between them. CDR3 sequence reads: CSAGGTLDIQYF. The CDR3 DNA reads as TGCAGTGCTGGGGGTACATTGGACATTCAGTACTTC.

This clonotype was found many times. V and J are TRBV5-6 and TRBJ1-1; the D gene is possibly TRBD1 (6 bases). Deletions cut 1 base from V and 0 bases from J, with 16 bases between. The germline gives CDR1 SGHDT, CDR2 YYEEEE. The length of the CDR3 is 17 residues. This CDR3 reads CASSLFLDSTMNTEAFF. The CDR3 DNA reads TGTGCCAGCAGCTTGTTCTTGGACAGTACTATGAACACTGAAGCTTTCTTT. The whole variable domain, remainder taken from reference TRBV5-6 and TRBJ1-1, is DAGVTQSPTHLIKTRGQQVTLRCSPKSGHDTVSWYQQALGQGPQFIFQYYEEEERQRGNFPDRFSGHQFPNYSSELNVNALLLGDSALYLCASSLFLDSTMNTEAFFGQGTRLTVV.

This clonotype appeared many times. This sequence joins TRBV6-1 and TRBJ2-3, with TRBD2 identical over 7 bases. Germline trimming cut 7 bases from V and 3 bases from J; bases unmatched to any gene: 4. This CDR3 has 13 residues. The germline V gene has CDR1 MNHNS and CDR2 SASEGT. DNA of the CDR3: TGTGCCAGCAACGGGAGGCTAACAGATACGCAGTATTTT. Protein sequence: CASNGRLTDTQYF.

This clonotype turned up a few times. The chain couples TRBV7-9 to TRBJ2-7, with D unresolved. The germline V and J ends were trimmed by 6 bases and 5 bases, with 20 bases remaining between them. CDR1 SEHNR and CDR2 FQNEAQ come from the germline V gene (reference sequence). This CDR3 is 15 amino acids long. In DNA, the CDR3 is TGTGCCAGCAGTGGTCAGGCCACTATTTACCACGAGCAGTACTTC. Translating it yields CASSGQATIYHEQYF.

This clonotype was detected ten times or more. The V gene is TRBV11-2, the J gene TRBJ2-5, with 8 bases aligning to TRBD1. The CDR3 length is 14 residues. Germline-derived CDR1 and CDR2 are SGHAT and FQNNGV. Trimming cost V 6 bases and J 7 bases; bases outside gene matches: 10. The CDR3 region is CASRLSRTGPTQYF. The CDR3 region has the DNA TGTGCCAGCAGGCTTAGCCGGACAGGGCCGACCCAGTACTTC. Together with reference TRBV11-2 and TRBJ2-5, the CDR3 gives the full variable domain: EAGVAQSPRYKIIEKRQSVAFWCNPISGHATLYWYQQILGQGPKLLIQFQNNGVVDDSQLPKDRFSAERLKGVDSTLKIQPAKLEDSAVYLCASRLSRTGPTQYFGPGTRLLVL.

This clonotype was recorded many times. This rearrangement joins TRBV10-3 to TRBJ2-7; 8 nucleotides align to TRBD2. The CDR3 runs 14 residues. The V gene end was trimmed by 8 bases and the J gene end by 3 bases; junction bases not matched to a gene: 9. Germline CDR1 ENHRY, CDR2 SYGVKD. In nucleotides, the CDR3 is TGTGCCATCTCGGCTAGCGGGTTGAACTACGAGCAGTACTTC. Amino acids: CAISASGLNYEQYF.

The table lists this clonotype with a few counts. The chain is built from TRBV5-1 and TRBJ2-3; a possible D gene is TRBD1 (5 bases). Germline V gives CDR1 SGHRS, CDR2 YFSETQ. Trimming shortened V by 5 bases and J by 2 bases, and 15 bases separated the two germline ends. The length of the CDR3 is 15 residues. CDR3 amino acids: CASSRGDVNTDTQYF. In nucleotides, the CDR3 is TGCGCCAGCAGTAGGGGTGATGTCAACACAGATACGCAGTATTTT.

This clonotype was observed many times. The genes are TRBV20-1 and TRBJ2-4, with TRBD2 identical over 8 bases. V dropped 6 bases and J dropped 0; count of bases not matched to a gene: 4. This CDR3 region has 14 residues. Germline CDR1 and CDR2: DFQATT and SNEGSKA (reference sequence). The CDR3 reads CSATSGLAKNIQYF. CDR3 DNA: TGCAGTGCAACTAGCGGACTAGCCAAAAACATTCAGTACTTC.

This clonotype was detected ten times or more. The rearrangement links TRBV11-2 to TRBJ2-7; 7 nucleotides align to TRBD2. CDR1 and CDR2 from the germline V gene are SGHAT and FQNNGV. CDR3 size: 14 residues. The V gene end was trimmed by 8 bases and the J gene end by 4 bases; junction bases not matched to a gene: 11. The CDR3, as DNA: TGTGCCAGCGGCGGAGGGAGGGAACGGTACGAGCAGTACTTC. Protein sequence: CASGGGRERYEQYF.

This clonotype was observed many times. The chain recombines TRBV30 with TRBJ2-5; D uncertain. This CDR3 has 14 residues. Looked up from germline, CDR1 is GTSNPN and CDR2 is SVGIG (reference sequence). Trimming removed 0 bases from V and 1 base from J, with 9 bases in between. CDR3 DNA: TGTGCCTGGAGTGTCGGTGCGGCCCAAGAGACCCAGTACTTC. Protein product: CAWSVGAAQETQYF.

This clonotype has just a few counts. This rearrangement joins TRBV5-4 to TRBJ2-7; maybe TRBD1 (5 bases). Germline loops: CDR1 SGHNT, CDR2 YYREEE (reference sequence). CDR3 size: 14 residues. Trimming took 4 bases from V and 5 from J, leaving 16 bases between them. The CDR3: CASSPSPGLDEQYF. The CDR3 bases are TGTGCCAGCAGCCCGAGTCCAGGGTTGGACGAGCAGTACTTC.

In its sample, this clonotype was seen many times. The chain combines TRBV29-1 with TRBJ2-2; no clear D gene. Trimming left V 7 bases short and J 0 bases short, with 9 bases between. The length of the CDR3 is 13 residues. Germline values: CDR1 SQVTM, CDR2 ANQGSEA. CDR3 in DNA: TGCAGCGCAATAGAAGCGAACACCGGGGAGCTGTTTTTT. Translation gives CSAIEANTGELFF.

This clonotype was seen repeatedly, ten times or more. The chain recombines TRBV20-1 with TRBJ1-6, with 10 bases fitting TRBD1. CDR1 DFQATT and CDR2 SNEGSKA come from the germline V gene (reference sequence). J was trimmed by 7 bases and V by 6 bases; bases with no gene match: 12. The CDR3 contains 16 residues. CDR3 in amino acids: CSACATGGELNSPLHF. Here the CDR3 DNA reads TGCAGTGCCTGCGCGACAGGGGGCGAGTTGAATTCACCCCTCCACTTT.

This clonotype has a count of ten or more. CDR3: CSARDLSGEWTYEQYF. The CDR3, as DNA: TGCAGTGCTAGAGACCTCAGCGGGGAATGGACCTACGAGCAGTACTTC. This chain uses TRBV20-1 with TRBJ2-7; TRBD2 matches 7 bases. This CDR3 is built from 16 residues. Per the germline V gene, CDR1 is DFQATT and CDR2 is SNEGSKA (reference sequence). The J segment lost 2 bases and the V segment lost 0 bases, leaving 10 bases of the junction unmatched.

The chain employs TRBV7-2 and TRBJ2-1, with a weak D call TRBD2 (6 bases). CDR1 and CDR2 from the germline V gene are SGHTA and FQGNSA. CDR3 length equals 16 residues. V lost 7 bases to trimming and J lost 7 bases, with 23 bases between them. CDR3 bases: TGTGCCAGCAAAAGACGGAGGGATATGGAGTTAAATGAGCAGTTCTTC. Residues: CASKRRRDMELNEQFF.

In this sample, this clonotype turned up many times. The J gene is TRBJ2-5, the V gene TRBV27; tentative D call: TRBD1 (5 bases). Germline CDR1 reads MNHEY; CDR2 reads SMNVEV (reference sequence). This CDR3 spans 13 amino acids. The germline V and J ends were trimmed by 8 bases and 5 bases, with 15 bases remaining between them. The CDR3 here is CASGRGWLETQYF. The CDR3 nucleotides are TGTGCCAGCGGAAGGGGCTGGTTGGAGACCCAGTACTTC.

This chain connects TRBV18 to TRBJ1-1; D is undetermined. Trimming removed 6 bases at V and 0 bases at J, with 14 bases between. This CDR3 comprises 15 residues. Germline V gene lookup returns CDR1 KGHSH and CDR2 LQKENI. CDR3: CASSDSGIMNTEAFF. DNA of the CDR3: TGTGCCAGCTCTGACTCAGGAATTATGAACACTGAAGCTTTCTTT.

This clonotype was counted only a few times. A much larger clonotype is one base distant, so this may be a read error. The V call is TRBV6-5, the J call TRBJ2-3; no definite D call. CDR3 length equals 16 residues. V dropped 2 bases and J dropped 0 bases, with 12 bases sitting between them. Germline CDR1 and CDR2: MNHEY and SVGAGI. The CDR3 region is CASSYRVHSSTDTQYF. In nucleotides, the CDR3 is TGTGCCAGCAGTTACCGCGTCCACAGCAGCACAGATACGCAGTATTTT.

DNA of the CDR3: TGTGCCAGCAGCTTAGACCCCGCGGGGGAGACCCAGTACTTC. Protein sequence: CASSLDPAGETQYF. The chain has TRBV11-2 and TRBJ2-5; D perhaps matches TRBD2 (6 bases). The CDR3 contains 14 residues. Germline V gene data show CDR1 as SGHAT and CDR2 as FQNNGV. Trimming stripped 0 bases from V and 5 bases from J, with 10 bases between.

This sequence joins TRBV18 and TRBJ1-6; the match to TRBD1 covers 7 bases. Trimming cost V 5 bases and J 7 bases; bases outside gene matches: 8. Germline V gene data show CDR1 as KGHSH and CDR2 as LQKENI. This CDR3 spans 15 amino acids. CDR3 DNA: TGTGCCAGCTCAAGCGACAGGGTGGGGAATTCACCCCTCCACTTT. This gives the protein CASSSDRVGNSPLHF.

This clonotype was picked up a small number of times. This chain connects TRBV28 to TRBJ2-7; either TRBD1 or TRBD2 may fit D (5 bases each). Germline CDR1 reads MDHEN; CDR2 reads SYDVKM. The CDR3 is made up of 16 amino acids. Between the trimmed V and J ends, which lost 4 bases and 0 bases, there was a span of 16 bases. CDR3 residues: CASSCQSGTNSYEQYF. The DNA for the CDR3 is TGTGCCAGCAGTTGCCAATCCGGGACCAACTCCTACGAGCAGTACTTC. The variable domain in full, with the rest retrieved from reference TRBV28 and TRBJ2-7, is DVKVTQSSRYLVKRTGEKVFLECVQDMDHENMFWYRQDPGLGLRLIYFSYDVKMKEKGDIPEGYSVSREKKERFSLILESASTNQTSMYLCASSCQSGTNSYEQYFGPGTRLTVT.

V and J are TRBV20-1 and TRBJ2-2; the D gene is possibly TRBD1 (6 bases). With 6 bases removed from V and 5 bases from J, the gap between germline ends came to 13 bases. Germline V lookup: CDR1 DFQATT, CDR2 SNEGSKA (reference sequence). The CDR3 spans 13 residues. CDR3 loop: CSARTAGTGELFF. The CDR3 nucleotides read TGCAGTGCCCGGACAGCCGGGACCGGGGAGCTGTTTTTT.

This clonotype was seen ten or more times. The chain joins TRBV28 to TRBJ2-7; TRBD2 matches 9 bases. The CDR3 is 15 amino acids. Germline lookup yields CDR1 MDHEN and CDR2 SYDVKM. V lost 7 bases and J lost 4; bases outside the gene matches: 11. DNA for the CDR3: TGTGCCAGCACCCAACGGCTAGCGGGACCTTACGAGCAGTACTTC. This codes for CASTQRLAGPYEQYF.

This clonotype was found once. This may be a read error: a much more frequent sequence differs by one nucleotide. CDR3 nucleotide sequence: TGTTCCAGCAGCCAAGATCGGGGACCATACACAGATACGCAGTATTTT. Amino acids: CSSSQDRGPYTDTQYF. The chain combines TRBV3-1 with TRBJ2-3; the D gene could be TRBD1 or TRBD2 (5 bases each). Germline CDR1 reads LGHDT; CDR2 reads YNNKEL (reference sequence). This CDR3 comprises 16 residues.

There are many counts of this clonotype. The V call is TRBV18, the J call TRBJ2-7, with D perhaps TRBD1 (6 bases). Trimming took off 6 bases at V and 0 bases at J, with 18 bases between the two ends. The CDR3 totals 16 residues. Germline CDR1 KGHSH, CDR2 LQKENI. The CDR3 bases are TGTGCCAGCTCCGTTAACAACAGGGCGGCCTCCTACGAGCAGTACTTC. This gives the protein CASSVNNRAASYEQYF.

This clonotype occurred a few times. J is TRBJ1-1 and V is TRBV5-6, with D possibly being TRBD1 (5 bases). The CDR3 spans 17 residues. V shed 4 bases and J shed 4 bases, with 23 bases lying between them. The germline gives CDR1 SGHDT, CDR2 YYEEEE. This chain's CDR3 is CASSLELGGAGFTEAFF. The CDR3 nucleotides read TGTGCCAGCAGCCTGGAACTTGGAGGGGCAGGGTTCACTGAAGCTTTCTTT.

J is TRBJ1-2 and V is TRBV19; a weak D match, TRBD1 (6 bases). V shed 6 bases and J shed 3 bases, with 14 bases lying between them. The CDR3 runs 14 residues. The germline gives CDR1 LNHDA, CDR2 SQIVND (reference sequence). The CDR3 sequence is CASRSAGVDYGYTF. CDR3 bases: TGTGCCAGTAGATCGGCAGGGGTCGACTATGGCTACACCTTC.

This clonotype was detected many times. V is TRBV30 and J is TRBJ1-4; 8 nucleotides agree with TRBD1. The CDR3 length is 15 residues. Germline CDR1 reads GTSNPN; CDR2 reads SVGIG (reference sequence). V was clipped by 2 bases and J by 10 bases; unmatched bases: 12. The CDR3 DNA reads as TGTGCCTGGAGTCGTGGGGGGACAGGCGGGGGAAAACTGTTTTTT. Translating it yields CAWSRGGTGGGKLFF.

Many counts were recorded for this clonotype. CDR3 loop: CASSDWTGAQETQYF. The CDR3 DNA follows: TGTGCCAGCAGTGATTGGACAGGGGCACAAGAGACCCAGTACTTC. The V gene is TRBV2, the J gene TRBJ2-5; 9 bases fit TRBD1. CDR1 and CDR2 (germline): SNHLY, FYNNEI. V was clipped by 3 bases and J by 2 bases; unmatched bases: 4. This CDR3 spans 15 amino acids. Combining the CDR3 with reference TRBV2 and TRBJ2-5 gives the whole variable domain EPEVTQTPSHQVTQMGQEVILRCVPISNHLYFYWYRQILGQKVEFLVSFYNNEISEKSEIFDDQFSVERPDGSNFTLKIRSTKLEDSAMYFCASSDWTGAQETQYFGPGTRLLVL.

CDR3 DNA: TGTGCCACCAGCAGGAGCGAAGGGACAGGGGGGTACTTC. Residues: CATSRSEGTGGYF. J is TRBJ2-7 and V is TRBV15; TRBD1 aligns across 11 bases. This CDR3 has 13 residues. V lost 3 bases, J lost 12 bases, and 7 bases stayed unmatched. Per the germline V gene, CDR1 is LNHNV and CDR2 is YYDKDF (reference sequence).